A selection of T cell receptor beta chains follows, all from one sample in a study of shared clonotypes between healthy human individuals. This table comes from immunoSEQ multiplex PCR, and its TCRdb copy is limited to in-frame clones, with some not included. There are some 1 million clones in the sample; around 76% occur only once, and 1.4% lies in the top ten. Sequenced material: memory CD4+ T cells sorted from blood. The receptors were sampled from a man aged 18 to 30 in good health. Each CDR3 is given with its conserved first and last residue. A D gene is named only where the DNA matches it firmly. Clone sizes are given selectively: once, few, many, or a class where the clone is expanded.

clone_size	v_call	d_call	j_call	cdr3_aa	cdr3_nt
.	TRBV9	.	TRBJ2-1	CASSLSNEQFF	TGTGCCAGCAGCCTAAGCAATGAGCAGTTCTTC
.	TRBV4-3	.	TRBJ2-2	CASSQEIGNTGELFF	TGCGCCAGCAGCCAAGAAATAGGGAACACCGGGGAGCTGTTTTTT
.	TRBV28	.	TRBJ1-2	CASSFGQTYGYTF	TGTGCCAGCAGTTTCGGACAGACCTATGGCTACACCTTC
.	TRBV11-2	.	TRBJ2-7	CASSLEGYEQYF	TGTGCCAGCAGCTTAGAAGGATACGAGCAGTACTTC
.	TRBV28	TRBD2	TRBJ2-7	CASSPSGTSVYEQYF	TGTGCCAGCAGTCCTTCCGGGACTAGCGTCTACGAGCAGTACTTC
once	TRBV5-4	.	TRBJ2-7	CASSLLQSYEQYF	TGTGCCAGCAGCTTGCTACAGTCCTACGAGCAGTACTTC
.	TRBV19	.	TRBJ2-2	CASSQASNTGELFF	TGTGCCAGTAGTCAGGCGTCGAACACCGGGGAGCTGTTTTTT
.	TRBV14	.	TRBJ2-5	CASSQDFNSETQYF	TGTGCCAGCAGCCAAGATTTTAACTCAGAGACCCAGTACTTC
.	TRBV19	.	TRBJ1-1	CASSINLNTEAFF	TGTGCCAGTAGTATTAACCTGAACACTGAAGCTTTCTTT
few	TRBV7-8	.	TRBJ1-4	CASSQSWRTRATNEKLFF	TGTGCCAGCAGCCAATCCTGGCGTACGAGGGCAACTAATGAAAAACTGTTTTTT
.	TRBV29-1	.	TRBJ2-4	CSVEPGTSQNIQYF	TGCAGCGTTGAACCCGGGACATCCCAAAACATTCAGTACTTC
.	TRBV20-1	.	TRBJ2-5	CSGGLAGAQYF	TGCAGTGGGGGACTGGCCGGGGCCCAGTACTTC
.	TRBV5-1	.	TRBJ2-2	CASSLNINTGELFF	TGCGCCAGCAGCTTGAACATCAACACCGGGGAGCTGTTTTTT
.	TRBV4-1	TRBD1	TRBJ1-5	CASSQDPQGDTSRQPQHF	TGCGCCAGCAGCCAAGATCCCCAGGGGGACACTTCAAGGCAGCCCCAGCATTTT
.	TRBV6-1	TRBD2	TRBJ2-1	CASRGGGTLTNEQFF	TGTGCCAGCAGGGGGGGAGGGACTCTAACCAATGAGCAGTTCTTC
.	TRBV5-6	.	TRBJ2-5	CASSLVGDTPREAQYF	TGTGCCAGCAGCTTGGTTGGGGACACCCCGAGGGAGGCCCAGTACTTC
.	TRBV7-9	TRBD2	TRBJ2-7	CASSLGAGAFYEQYF	TGTGCCAGCAGCTTAGGTGCGGGAGCATTTTACGAGCAGTACTTC
.	TRBV2	TRBD1	TRBJ1-4	CASSPTGVLFF	TGTGCCAGCAGTCCGACAGGGGTGCTGTTTTTT
.	TRBV9	TRBD1	TRBJ2-7	CASSGGQGAVGQYF	TGTGCCAGCAGCGGGGGACAGGGGGCGGTTGGGCAGTACTTC
.	TRBV5-6	.	TRBJ1-2	CASSLVGGQDYGYTF	TGTGCCAGCAGCTTGGTCGGGGGGCAGGACTATGGCTACACCTTC
.	TRBV19	TRBD1	TRBJ1-1	CASGPGTGGTEAFF	TGTGCCAGTGGACCAGGGACAGGCGGCACTGAAGCTTTCTTT
.	TRBV5-4	.	TRBJ2-4	CASSSAGSGNIQYF	TGTGCCAGCAGCTCGGCCGGATCAGGAAACATTCAGTACTTC
.	TRBV4-3	TRBD2	TRBJ2-4	CASSPARERGIQYF	TGCGCCAGCAGCCCGGCCCGCGAGCGGGGGATTCAGTACTTC